The TCR beta chain described here comes from a study of cytomegalovirus exposure and HLA in healthy donors. The PCR contained 60 Vbeta and 13 Jbeta primers. Sequencing used immunoSEQ multiplex PCR; TCRdb keeps in-frame clones, though not all of them. The sample lists roughly 120,000 clones, over 60% seen once, with approximately 0.93% in the top ten. Details on this clone: What it binds is unknown.

General observations from the study: Researchers catalogued some 160 TCR beta chains as cytomegalovirus-associated. The classifier reportedly diagnosed cytomegalovirus status with high sensitivity and specificity.

The CDR3 covers 15 residues. The germline gives CDR1 SGHNT, CDR2 YYREEE (reference sequence). V dropped 4 bases and J dropped 6 bases, with 17 bases sitting between them. When sampled, the donors appeared nominally healthy, though they likely had unrecorded immune exposures. The chain joins TRBV5-4 to TRBJ1-5; TRBD1 is a possible D gene (6 bases). This sequence was found in a human donor in good health. Sequencing was done on a sample of PBMCs. CDR3 amino acids: CASSQDGGRAQPQHF. For the CDR3, the DNA is TGTGCCAGCAGCCAAGATGGGGGCAGGGCTCAGCCCCAGCATTTT.